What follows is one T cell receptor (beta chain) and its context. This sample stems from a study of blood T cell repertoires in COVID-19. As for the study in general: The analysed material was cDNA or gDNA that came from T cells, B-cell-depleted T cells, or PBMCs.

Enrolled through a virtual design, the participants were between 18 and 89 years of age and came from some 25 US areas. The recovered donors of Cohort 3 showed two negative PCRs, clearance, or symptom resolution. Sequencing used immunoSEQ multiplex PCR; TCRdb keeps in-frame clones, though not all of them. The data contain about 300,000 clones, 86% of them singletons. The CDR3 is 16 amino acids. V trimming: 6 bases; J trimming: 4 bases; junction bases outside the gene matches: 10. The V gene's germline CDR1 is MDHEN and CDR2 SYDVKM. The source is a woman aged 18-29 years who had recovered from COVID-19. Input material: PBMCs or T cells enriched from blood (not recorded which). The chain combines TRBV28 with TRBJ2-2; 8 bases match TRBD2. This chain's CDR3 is CASSPPTGGGTGELFF. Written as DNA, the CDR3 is TGTGCCAGCAGCCCCCCTACCGGGGGGGGCACCGGGGAGCTGTTTTTT.